This T cell receptor (beta chain) derives from a study of blood T cell repertoires in COVID-19. TCRdb keeps only in-frame clones here, not all; method: immunoSEQ multiplex PCR. This table has hundreds of thousands of clones, 80% to 90% appearing once. CDR1 is SGHTA and CDR2 is FQGNSA in the germline V gene. The CDR3 contains 18 residues. Trimming took 1 base from V and 4 from J; bases not matched to a gene: 6. Across about two dozen US areas, participants ranged in age from 18 to 89 years. The source is a young man who had recovered from COVID-19. The chain combines TRBV7-2 with TRBJ2-2; TRBD2 matches at 13 bases. The sequencing input was PBMCs or T cells enriched from blood (not recorded which). CDR3 amino acids: CASSLGGLAGVGTGELFF. CDR3 in DNA: TGTGCCAGCAGCTTAGGAGGACTAGCGGGAGTGGGCACCGGGGAGCTGTTTTTT.